The 16 T cell receptor beta chains presented below share a single source sample, sequenced in a study of response to subunit inactivated influenza vaccine. One entry per CDR3 protein results from TCRdb running MiXCR on the RT-PCR reads. The top ten hold 11% of the sample, which has hundreds of thousands of distinct CDR3 sequences, approximately 11% seen once. These data also featured in a second study, about T cells expressing NK-cell markers. That paper states: What made the TCR beta cDNA was 5'RACE template switching with UMIs.

Source: PBMCs from blood, taken on the day of vaccination. The receptors were gathered from a man aged 50-60 years who received an inactivated influenza vaccine.

This chain uses TRBV10-2 with TRBJ1-2; D is unresolved. V gave up 2 bases and J gave up 0 bases, with 4 bases separating them. The CDR3 extends over 13 amino acids. The germline V gene has CDR1 WSHSY and CDR2 SAAADI. In DNA, the CDR3 is TGCGCCAGCAGTGAGATACCTAACTATGGCTACACCTTC. Translation: CASSEIPNYGYTF.

This clonotype has just a few counts. V is TRBV5-1 and J is TRBJ1-2; no firm D call. The CDR3 runs 15 residues. V was trimmed by 5 bases and J by 8 bases, leaving 22 bases between them. Germline V lookup: CDR1 SGHRS, CDR2 YFSETQ. As DNA, the CDR3 is TGCGCCAGCAGACTGAGCCCGGGCGCAGAGAGCGGCTACACCTTC. As protein: CASRLSPGAESGYTF.

This clonotype was seen ten or more times. This sequence joins TRBV27 and TRBJ2-2; D ambiguous. CDR3 length equals 13 residues. Germline-derived CDR1 and CDR2 are MNHEY and SMNVEV (reference sequence). Trimming left V 6 bases short and J 4 bases short, with 9 bases between. CDR3 in DNA: TGTGCCAGCAGCTTCTTGGGCACCGGGGAGCTGTTTTTT. It codes for CASSFLGTGELFF.

In this sample, this clonotype turned up many times. J is TRBJ2-2 and V is TRBV12-3 or TRBV12-4; 9 bases align to TRBD1. V lost 5 bases to trimming and J lost 2 bases; unmatched junction nucleotides: 6. CDR3 length: 16 residues. The CDR3 spells CASSTPGQGNTGELFF. CDR3 DNA sequence: TGTGCCAGCAGTACACCGGGACAGGGTAACACCGGGGAGCTGTTTTTT.

This clonotype was observed a few times. The chain is built from TRBV20-1 and TRBJ2-1; 7 positions match TRBD2. Germline lookup yields CDR1 DFQATT and CDR2 SNEGSKA (reference sequence). The junction had 8 bases not matched to a gene; V was cut back by 3 bases and J by 6 bases. The CDR3 is made up of 14 amino acids. CDR3 loop: CSASDGRGSNEQFF. The CDR3 DNA sequence: TGCAGTGCTAGTGACGGGCGGGGGAGCAATGAGCAGTTCTTC.

This clonotype was seen only a few times. V and J are TRBV18 and TRBJ1-1, with a weak D call TRBD1 (5 bases). Per germline, CDR1 KGHSH and CDR2 LQKENI. This CDR3 region has 14 residues. Trimming removed 3 bases from V and 5 bases from J, with 13 bases in between. The CDR3 protein is CASSPTAGITEAFF. The CDR3 region has the DNA TGTGCCAGCTCACCCACGGCAGGGATTACTGAAGCTTTCTTT.

The chain couples TRBV6-5 to TRBJ1-4; tentatively, D is TRBD1 (6 bases). Trimming left V 0 bases short and J 7 bases short, with 12 bases between. The germline V gene encodes CDR1 MNHEY and CDR2 SVGAGI. The CDR3 is 15 residues long. CDR3 in DNA: TGTGCCAGCAGTTACTCGATGTGGGGGCGTGAAAAACTGTTTTTT. The encoded protein is CASSYSMWGREKLFF.

V usage is TRBV6-1 and J usage is TRBJ1-1; D is perhaps TRBD1 (5 bases). This CDR3 has 15 residues. The germline V gene has CDR1 MNHNS and CDR2 SASEGT. V lost 3 bases and J 0 bases, leaving 11 bases between the germline ends. CDR3 residues: CASSDRAGMNTEAFF. The DNA for the CDR3 is TGTGCCAGCAGTGACAGGGCCGGGATGAACACTGAAGCTTTCTTT.

This clonotype appeared a few times. The rearrangement joins TRBV10-3 to TRBJ2-7; 7 bases align to TRBD1. With V trimmed by 2 bases and J by 7 bases, 11 bases remained unmatched. Germline V gene sequence: CDR1 ENHRY, CDR2 SYGVKD. The CDR3 is 15 amino acids. The CDR3 reads CAISELQGTIQEQYF. CDR3 nucleotides: TGTGCCATCAGTGAGCTACAGGGGACCATACAGGAGCAGTACTTC.

This CDR3 reads CSAAAQGNTEAFF. As DNA, the CDR3 is TGCAGCGCCGCCGCGCAGGGGAACACTGAAGCTTTCTTT. The chain recombines TRBV29-1 with TRBJ1-1; a possible D gene is TRBD1 (5 bases). The length of the CDR3 is 13 residues. V dropped 7 bases and J dropped 1 base, with 13 bases sitting between them. Looked up from germline, CDR1 is SQVTM and CDR2 is ANQGSEA.

This clonotype was counted ten times or more. The V gene is TRBV2, the J gene TRBJ2-5; a possible D gene is TRBD2 (6 bases). This CDR3 spans 15 amino acids. The V and J ends lost 7 bases and 10 bases respectively, with 25 bases between them. Germline CDR1 is SNHLY and CDR2 is FYNNEI. The CDR3 protein is CASTPPPGAIGVQYF. The CDR3 nucleotides are TGTGCCAGCACTCCCCCTCCGGGAGCCATTGGGGTCCAGTACTTC.

This chain links TRBV2 with TRBJ2-1, with 14 bases lining up with TRBD2. V dropped 6 bases and J dropped 5; count of bases not matched to a gene: 9. The CDR3 consists of 17 residues. Germline V gene data show CDR1 as SNHLY and CDR2 as FYNNEI. The CDR3 DNA sequence: TGTGCCAGCAGCGGGACTAGCGGGAGTAGATCCCACAATGAGCAGTTCTTC. Amino acid sequence: CASSGTSGSRSHNEQFF. Looking up the rest from reference TRBV2 and TRBJ2-1 gives the full variable domain: EPEVTQTPSHQVTQMGQEVILRCVPISNHLYFYWYRQILGQKVEFLVSFYNNEISEKSEIFDDQFSVERPDGSNFTLKIRSTKLEDSAMYFCASSGTSGSRSHNEQFFGPGTRLTVL.

CDR3 protein: CASSLPGLLSYEQYF. In DNA form, the CDR3 reads TGTGCCAGCAGCCTGCCGGGACTCCTGTCCTACGAGCAGTACTTC. The rearrangement joins TRBV7-9 to TRBJ2-7; maybe TRBD2 (6 bases). Germline V CDR1 and CDR2: SEHNR, FQNEAQ (reference sequence). The V end was cut by 5 bases, the J end by 1 base, with 15 bases between. CDR3 length equals 15 residues.

This clonotype was counted a few times. This sequence joins TRBV20-1 and TRBJ2-3; D not resolved. The V gene lost 4 bases and the J gene lost 1 base, with 12 bases spanning the gap. Germline V gene lookup returns CDR1 DFQATT and CDR2 SNEGSKA (reference sequence). The CDR3 length is 14 residues. CDR3: CSAKVPIGTDTQYF. CDR3 DNA: TGCAGTGCTAAAGTTCCAATTGGCACAGATACGCAGTATTTT.

This clonotype has only a few counts. The chain has TRBV7-9 and TRBJ2-1; 11 bases are a match to TRBD1. The V gene's germline CDR1 is SEHNR and CDR2 FQNEAQ (reference sequence). The junction had 6 bases not matched to a gene; V was cut back by 5 bases and J by 6 bases. The CDR3 is 15 amino acids. The CDR3 DNA reads as TGTGCCAGCAGCCCTGGGACAGGGGGGGGCAATGAGCAGTTCTTC. Amino acid sequence: CASSPGTGGGNEQFF.

The sample holds a few counts of this clonotype. The chain carries TRBV15 and TRBJ2-5; TRBD1 might be the D (5 bases). Germline loops: CDR1 LNHNV, CDR2 YYDKDF (reference sequence). The CDR3 length is 15 residues. V lost 3 bases, J lost 1 base, and 12 bases lay in between. The CDR3 DNA follows: TGTGCCACCAGCAGGAACCAGGGTTCCCAAGAGACCCAGTACTTC. Protein product: CATSRNQGSQETQYF.